This T cell receptor (beta chain) was documented in a study of STAT3 mutations in large granular lymphocyte leukemia. Overall study results and limits: Every T-LGLL patient had at least one immunodominant TCRbeta clonotype.

Trimming removed 3 bases at V and 5 bases at J, with 10 bases between. The CDR3 contains 13 residues. CDR1 SGHAT and CDR2 FQNNGV come from the germline V gene. To note about this clone: Its antigen is currently unknown.

Generated by immunoSEQ multiplex PCR, the TCRdb table keeps only in-frame clones and is missing some. The sample includes 35,000 or so clones, roughly 90% of them seen just once. The TCR comes from a human donor with T large granular lymphocyte leukemia. Some clones in this sample may be carry-over from other donors' samples. The rearrangement uses TRBV11-2 and TRBJ1-2; D is possibly TRBD1 (6 bases). Sequencing used PBMCs. As DNA, the CDR3 is TGTGCCAGCAGCTTTGGACAGATTTATGGCTACACCTTC. Translation: CASSFGQIYGYTF.